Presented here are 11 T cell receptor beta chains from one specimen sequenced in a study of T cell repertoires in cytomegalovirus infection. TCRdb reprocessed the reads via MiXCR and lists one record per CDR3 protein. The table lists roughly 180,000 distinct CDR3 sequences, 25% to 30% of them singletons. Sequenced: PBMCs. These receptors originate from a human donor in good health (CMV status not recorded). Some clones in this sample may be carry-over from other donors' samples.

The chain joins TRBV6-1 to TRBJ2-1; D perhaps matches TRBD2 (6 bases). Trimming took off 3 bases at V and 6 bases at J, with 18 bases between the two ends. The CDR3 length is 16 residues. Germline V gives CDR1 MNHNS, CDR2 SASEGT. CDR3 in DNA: TGTGCCAGCAGTGAGGCGGGAAATGGACGCCCCAATGAGCAGTTCTTC. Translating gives CASSEAGNGRPNEQFF.

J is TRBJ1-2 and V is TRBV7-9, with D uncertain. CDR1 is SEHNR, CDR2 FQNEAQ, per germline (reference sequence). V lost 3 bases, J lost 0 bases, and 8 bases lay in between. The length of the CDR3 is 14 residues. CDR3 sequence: CASSFLIANYGYTF. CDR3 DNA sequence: TGTGCCAGCAGCTTCCTTATAGCTAACTATGGCTACACCTTC.

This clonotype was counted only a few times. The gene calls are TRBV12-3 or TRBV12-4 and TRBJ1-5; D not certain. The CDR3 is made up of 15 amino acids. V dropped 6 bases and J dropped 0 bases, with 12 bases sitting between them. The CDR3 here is CASRVGFYSNQPQHF. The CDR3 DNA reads TGTGCCAGCAGGGTAGGATTTTATAGCAATCAGCCCCAGCATTTT.

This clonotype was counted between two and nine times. The CDR3 here is CASSLLREINQPQHF. The CDR3 DNA reads TGTGCCAGCAGCTTACTGCGGGAAATCAATCAGCCCCAGCATTTT. The chain joins TRBV7-2 to TRBJ1-5, with D hard to call. This CDR3 has 15 residues. V was trimmed by 2 bases and J by 3 bases, leaving 11 bases between them. Germline-derived CDR1 and CDR2 are SGHTA and FQGNSA. Combining the CDR3 with reference TRBV7-2 and TRBJ1-5 gives the whole variable domain GAGVSQSPSNKVTEKGKDVELRCDPISGHTALYWYRQSLGQGLEFLIYFQGNSAPDKSGLPSDRFSAERTGGSVSTLTIQRTQQEDSAVYLCASSLLREINQPQHFGDGTRLSIL.

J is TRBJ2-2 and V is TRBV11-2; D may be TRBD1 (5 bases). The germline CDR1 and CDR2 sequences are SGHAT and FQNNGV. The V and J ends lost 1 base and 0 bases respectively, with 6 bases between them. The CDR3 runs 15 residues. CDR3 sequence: CASSLAQANTGELFF. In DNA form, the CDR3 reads TGTGCCAGCAGCTTAGCACAGGCGAACACCGGGGAGCTGTTTTTT.

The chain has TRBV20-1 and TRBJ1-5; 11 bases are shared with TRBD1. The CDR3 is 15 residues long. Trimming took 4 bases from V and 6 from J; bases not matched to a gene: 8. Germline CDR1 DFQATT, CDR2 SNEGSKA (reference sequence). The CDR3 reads CSATAGTGGFQPQHF. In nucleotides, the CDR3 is TGCAGTGCTACCGCAGGGACAGGGGGTTTTCAGCCCCAGCATTTT.

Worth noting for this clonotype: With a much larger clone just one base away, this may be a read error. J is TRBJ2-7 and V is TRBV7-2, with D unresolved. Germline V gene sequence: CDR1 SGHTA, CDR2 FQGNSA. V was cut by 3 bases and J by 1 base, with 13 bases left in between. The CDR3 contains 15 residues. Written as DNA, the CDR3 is TGTGCCAGCAGCTTCGAGAGAGAAATTTCCTACGAGCAGTACTTC. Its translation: CASSFEREISYEQYF. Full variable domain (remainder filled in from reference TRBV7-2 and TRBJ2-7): GAGVSQSPSNKVTEKGKDVELRCDPISGHTALYWYRQSLGQGLEFLIYFQGNSAPDKSGLPSDRFSAERTGGSVSTLTIQRTQQEDSAVYLCASSFEREISYEQYFGPGTRLTVT.

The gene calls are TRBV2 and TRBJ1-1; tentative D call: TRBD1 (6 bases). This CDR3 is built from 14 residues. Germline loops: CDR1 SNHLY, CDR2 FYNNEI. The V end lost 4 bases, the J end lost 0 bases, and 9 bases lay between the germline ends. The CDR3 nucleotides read TGTGCCAGCAGTGTGGACAGCATGAACACTGAAGCTTTCTTT. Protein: CASSVDSMNTEAFF.

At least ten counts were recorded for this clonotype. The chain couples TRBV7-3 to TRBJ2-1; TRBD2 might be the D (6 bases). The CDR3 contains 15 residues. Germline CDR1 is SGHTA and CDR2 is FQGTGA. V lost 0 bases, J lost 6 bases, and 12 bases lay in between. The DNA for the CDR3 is TGTGCCAGCAGCTTAACGACTAGAGGTCCCAATGAGCAGTTCTTC. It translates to CASSLTTRGPNEQFF.

This CDR3 reads CAISTEESGGRNEQFF. DNA of the CDR3: TGTGCCATCAGTACCGAGGAGTCAGGGGGCCGGAATGAGCAGTTCTTC. The chain links TRBV10-3 to TRBJ2-1; 8 bases line up with TRBD1. Trimming removed 5 bases from V and 7 bases from J; junction bases left unmatched: 13. The CDR3 consists of 16 residues. Germline-derived CDR1 and CDR2 are ENHRY and SYGVKD.

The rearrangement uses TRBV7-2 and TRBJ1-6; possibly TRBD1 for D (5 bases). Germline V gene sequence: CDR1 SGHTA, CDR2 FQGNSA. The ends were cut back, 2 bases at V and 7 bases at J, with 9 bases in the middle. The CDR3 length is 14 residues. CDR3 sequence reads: CASSLQGLNSPLHF. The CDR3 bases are TGTGCCAGCAGCTTACAGGGTCTCAATTCACCCCTCCACTTT.